This entry is about one TCR beta chain. Through a sample-barcoded 5' primer and a J-beta primer mix, a second PCR was run for roughly 7 to 11 cycles. One entry per CDR3 protein results from TCRdb running MiXCR on the 5' RACE reads. The data contain fewer than 900,000 distinct CDR3 sequences, around 48% of them singletons. This sample was taken from a study of blood T cells in healthy people across ages. CDR1 is GTSNPN, CDR2 SVGIG, per germline (reference sequence). Trimming stripped 5 bases from V and 5 bases from J, with 18 bases between. There are 14 residues in the CDR3. This clonotype was obtained from a woman aged 55-69 years in good health. The chain carries TRBV30 and TRBJ2-5; D is possibly TRBD1 (5 bases). Sequencing was performed on blood. CDR3 sequence reads: CAWSTTGMGETQYF. DNA for the CDR3: TGTGCCTGGTCTACCACAGGAATGGGCGAGACCCAGTACTTC. Full variable domain (missing parts from reference TRBV30 and TRBJ2-5): SQTIHQWPATLVQPVGSPLSLECTVEGTSNPNLYWYRQAAGRGLQLLFYSVGIGQISSEVPQNLSASRPQDRQFILSSKKLLLSDSGFYLCAWSTTGMGETQYFGPGTRLLVL.